Below, 15 T cell receptor beta chains from the same sample are listed, as sequenced in a study of T-cell memory formation after mild COVID-19. Via MiXCR, TCRdb re-called the 5' RACE reads, giving one row per CDR3 protein. The top ten clones hold around 13% of a sample with under 400,000 distinct CDR3 sequences, under 25% of them seen once. Sequencing input: PBMCs or a T cell subset sorted from them (not recorded which). The receptor set was obtained from an adult woman who had mild COVID-19 (a few samples of this study predate the infection). Cell type and time point are not known.

Only a few counts were recorded for this clonotype. The chain is built from TRBV29-1 and TRBJ1-1; 8 bases line up with TRBD1. V shed 7 bases, J shed 1 base, and the junction held 8 bases outside the gene matches. Per the germline V gene, CDR1 is SQVTM and CDR2 is ANQGSEA. The CDR3 has 14 residues. The DNA of the CDR3 is TGCAGCGGGCTCGGACAGGGATCGAACACTGAAGCTTTCTTT. Translated, it gives CSGLGQGSNTEAFF.

This clonotype occurred a few times. This chain uses TRBV5-8 with TRBJ2-3; 7 positions match TRBD1. The germline V gene encodes CDR1 SGHTS and CDR2 YDEGEE. V dropped 4 bases and J dropped 0; count of bases not matched to a gene: 5. The CDR3 contains 15 residues. The CDR3 is CASSIDRASTDTQYF. The CDR3 DNA reads as TGTGCCAGCAGCATCGACAGGGCAAGCACAGATACGCAGTATTTT.

The chain links TRBV2 to TRBJ2-3; D gene ambiguous. The germline V gene has CDR1 SNHLY and CDR2 FYNNEI. V was cut by 7 bases and J by 8 bases, with 13 bases left in between. This CDR3 region has 12 residues. The CDR3 loop is CASTQNIVTQYF. The DNA for the CDR3 is TGTGCCAGCACCCAGAACATCGTTACGCAGTATTTT. The full variable domain, its missing parts supplied by reference TRBV2 and TRBJ2-3, is EPEVTQTPSHQVTQMGQEVILRCVPISNHLYFYWYRQILGQKVEFLVSFYNNEISEKSEIFDDQFSVERPDGSNFTLKIRSTKLEDSAMYFCASTQNIVTQYFGPGTRLTVL.

This clonotype has a handful of counts. The chain combines TRBV30 with TRBJ1-1; D is uncertain. CDR1 and CDR2 from the germline V gene are GTSNPN and SVGIG (reference sequence). CDR3 size: 11 residues. V was trimmed by 3 bases and J by 6 bases, leaving 8 bases between them. The CDR3 here is CAWSQSPEAFF. The CDR3 DNA reads TGTGCCTGGAGCCAGAGCCCTGAAGCTTTCTTT. The full variable domain, with the rest looked up from reference TRBV30 and TRBJ1-1, is SQTIHQWPATLVQPVGSPLSLECTVEGTSNPNLYWYRQAAGRGLQLLFYSVGIGQISSEVPQNLSASRPQDRQFILSSKKLLLSDSGFYLCAWSQSPEAFFGQGTRLTVV.

This clonotype has only a few counts. This sequence joins TRBV29-1 and TRBJ2-3, with D possibly matching TRBD2 (6 bases). CDR1 is SQVTM, CDR2 ANQGSEA, per germline. Trimming shortened V by 7 bases and J by 1 base, and 12 bases separated the two germline ends. This CDR3 has 13 amino acids. The CDR3 is CSGRRDGTDTQYF. The CDR3 bases are TGCAGCGGGAGGCGGGACGGCACAGATACGCAGTATTTT.

V is TRBV5-1 and J is TRBJ2-7; TRBD1 matches 7 bases. The germline V gene encodes CDR1 SGHRS and CDR2 YFSETQ. Trimming cost V 4 bases and J 3 bases; bases outside gene matches: 10. The CDR3 is made up of 15 amino acids. The CDR3 reads CASSHYSRDSYEQYF. In nucleotides, the CDR3 is TGCGCCAGCAGCCACTACTCACGGGACAGCTACGAGCAGTACTTC.

The J gene is TRBJ1-1, the V gene TRBV29-1, with D possibly TRBD1 on 5 matching bases. There are 12 residues in the CDR3. V gave up 6 bases and J gave up 3 bases, with 11 bases separating them. Germline V CDR1 and CDR2: SQVTM, ANQGSEA. The DNA of the CDR3 is TGCAGCGTGGTCAGGGAGGACACTGAAGCTTTCTTT. It yields the protein CSVVREDTEAFF.

V gene TRBV7-2 combines with J gene TRBJ1-2; 12 bases align to TRBD1. CDR3 length: 17 residues. Per the germline V gene, CDR1 is SGHTA and CDR2 is FQGNSA. J lost 5 bases, V lost 4 bases, and 11 bases had no gene match. CDR3 in DNA: TGTGCCAGCAGCTCCCAGGGGGGACAGGGGGCGAATTATGGCTACACCTTC. Translated: CASSSQGGQGANYGYTF.

The V and J genes are TRBV5-1 and TRBJ1-2, with a tentative D call TRBD1 (5 bases). Germline loops: CDR1 SGHRS, CDR2 YFSETQ. The V end lost 0 bases, the J end lost 5 bases, and 14 bases lay between the germline ends. The CDR3 contains 15 residues. The chain's CDR3 is CASSLGAGTGYGYTF. CDR3 coding DNA: TGCGCCAGCAGCTTGGGGGCCGGGACCGGTTATGGCTACACCTTC. Full variable domain (missing parts from reference TRBV5-1 and TRBJ1-2): KAGVTQTPRYLIKTRGQQVTLSCSPISGHRSVSWYQQTPGQGLQFLFEYFSETQRNKGNFPGRFSGRQFSNSRSEMNVSTLELGDSALYLCASSLGAGTGYGYTFGSGTRLTVV.

The sample holds a few counts of this clonotype. CDR3 residues: CASSLDGQINYGYTF. The CDR3 region has the DNA TGTGCCAGCAGCTTGGACGGACAGATTAACTATGGCTACACCTTC. V usage is TRBV5-5 and J usage is TRBJ1-2, with D possibly matching TRBD1 (6 bases). This CDR3 contains 15 residues. V lost 0 bases, J lost 1 base, and 10 bases lay in between. Germline loops: CDR1 SGHKS, CDR2 YYEKEE (reference sequence).

This clonotype was found many times. J is TRBJ2-1 and V is TRBV7-2, with D possibly being TRBD1 (5 bases). Trimming removed 5 bases from V and 4 bases from J, with 12 bases in between. This CDR3 contains 14 residues. Germline V gives CDR1 SGHTA, CDR2 FQGNSA. CDR3 bases: TGTGCCAGCAGCCCGACGACAGCGTACAATGAGCAGTTCTTC. Translated: CASSPTTAYNEQFF.

This clonotype was counted between two and nine times. The gene calls are TRBV20-1 and TRBJ2-4; 11 positions agree with TRBD1. The V gene end was trimmed by 3 bases and the J gene end by 0 bases; junction bases not matched to a gene: 4. The V gene's germline CDR1 is DFQATT and CDR2 SNEGSKA (reference sequence). This CDR3 contains 16 residues. CDR3 DNA sequence: TGCAGTGCTAGTCCGGACAGGGGGCTAGCCAAAAACATTCAGTACTTC. Amino acids: CSASPDRGLAKNIQYF.

This clonotype was found many times. The V gene is TRBV5-5, the J gene TRBJ1-1, with D perhaps matching TRBD1 (5 bases). The CDR3 has 15 residues. Germline V gene data show CDR1 as SGHKS and CDR2 as YYEKEE (reference sequence). Trimming removed 3 bases at V and 1 base at J, with 13 bases between. The CDR3 DNA reads TGTGCCAGCAGCTACTATGGAAGGGGGAACACTGAAGCTTTCTTT. It yields the protein CASSYYGRGNTEAFF.

This clonotype was detected a few times. The chain links TRBV7-9 to TRBJ1-2; TRBD1 matches at 10 bases. CDR3 size: 16 residues. CDR1 SEHNR and CDR2 FQNEAQ come from the germline V gene (reference sequence). The V and J ends lost 5 bases and 8 bases, in that order; junction bases with no gene match: 14. The CDR3 spells CASSDPEPGQGGGYTF. The CDR3 nucleotides read TGTGCCAGCAGCGATCCAGAGCCAGGACAGGGGGGCGGCTACACCTTC.

The V and J genes are TRBV12-3 or TRBV12-4 and TRBJ2-3, with 12 bases lining up with TRBD2. The CDR3 contains 17 residues. Trimming at V came to 4 bases and at J to 4 bases, leaving 9 bases not matched to a gene. This CDR3 reads CASSSLMTSGGSDTQYF. As DNA, the CDR3 is TGTGCCAGCAGTTCCCTTATGACTAGCGGGGGCTCAGATACGCAGTATTTT.